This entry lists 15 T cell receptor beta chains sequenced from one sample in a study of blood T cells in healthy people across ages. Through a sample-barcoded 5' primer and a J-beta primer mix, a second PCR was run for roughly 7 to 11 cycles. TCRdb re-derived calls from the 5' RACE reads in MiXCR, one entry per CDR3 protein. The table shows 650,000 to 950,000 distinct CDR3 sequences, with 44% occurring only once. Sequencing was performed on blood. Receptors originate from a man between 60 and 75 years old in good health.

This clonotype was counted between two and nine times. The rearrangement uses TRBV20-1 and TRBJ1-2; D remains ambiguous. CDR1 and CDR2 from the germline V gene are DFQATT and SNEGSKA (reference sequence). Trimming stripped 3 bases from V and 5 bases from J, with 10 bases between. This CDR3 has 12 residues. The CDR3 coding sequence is TGCAGTGCTAGCGTTGGACCTTATGGCTACACCTTC. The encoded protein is CSASVGPYGYTF.

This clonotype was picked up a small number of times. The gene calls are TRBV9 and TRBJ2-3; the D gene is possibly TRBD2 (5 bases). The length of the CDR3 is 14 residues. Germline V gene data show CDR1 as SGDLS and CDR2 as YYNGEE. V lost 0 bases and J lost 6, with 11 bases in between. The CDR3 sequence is CASSVELVRDTQYF. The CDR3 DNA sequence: TGTGCCAGCAGCGTAGAACTAGTTAGGGATACGCAGTATTTT.

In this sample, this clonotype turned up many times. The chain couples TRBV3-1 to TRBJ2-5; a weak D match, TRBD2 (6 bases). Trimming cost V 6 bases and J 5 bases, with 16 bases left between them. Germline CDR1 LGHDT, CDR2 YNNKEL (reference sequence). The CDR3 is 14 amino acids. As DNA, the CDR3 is TGTGCCAGCAGTCCACTCGGGAGACGGGAGACCCAGTACTTC. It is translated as CASSPLGRRETQYF.

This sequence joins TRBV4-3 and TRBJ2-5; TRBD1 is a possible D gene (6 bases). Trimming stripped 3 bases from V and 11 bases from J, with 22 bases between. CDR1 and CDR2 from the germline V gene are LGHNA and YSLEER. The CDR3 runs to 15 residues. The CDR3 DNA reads TGCGCCAGCAGCCAGGACTGGACAGTAGTGAATGAGCAGTACTTC. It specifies CASSQDWTVVNEQYF.

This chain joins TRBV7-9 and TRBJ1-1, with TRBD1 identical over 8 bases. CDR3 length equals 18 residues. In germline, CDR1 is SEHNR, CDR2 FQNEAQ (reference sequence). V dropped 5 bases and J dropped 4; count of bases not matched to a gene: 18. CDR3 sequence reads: CASSQNYLGDRGGTEAFF. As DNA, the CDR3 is TGTGCCAGCAGCCAGAATTATTTGGGCGACAGGGGCGGCACTGAAGCTTTCTTT.

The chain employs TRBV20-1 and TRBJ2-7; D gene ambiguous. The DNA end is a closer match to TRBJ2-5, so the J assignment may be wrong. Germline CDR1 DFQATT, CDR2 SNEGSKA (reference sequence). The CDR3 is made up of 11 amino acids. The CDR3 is CSAIQRETQYF. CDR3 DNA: TGCAGTGCTATTCAGCGAGAGACCCAGTACTTC.

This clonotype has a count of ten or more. CDR3 sequence (DNA): TGTGCCAGCAGCCAAGACAGCAATCAGCCCCAGCATTTT. Translation gives CASSQDSNQPQHF. V and J are TRBV14 and TRBJ1-5; D uncertain. Between the trimmed V and J ends, which lost 0 bases and 1 base, there was a span of 1 base. Per the germline V gene, CDR1 is SGHDN and CDR2 is FVKESK. The CDR3 is made up of 13 amino acids.

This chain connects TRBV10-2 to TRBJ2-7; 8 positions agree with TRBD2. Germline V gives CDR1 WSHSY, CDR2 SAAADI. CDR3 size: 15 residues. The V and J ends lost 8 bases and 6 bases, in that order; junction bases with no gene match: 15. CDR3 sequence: CASAITWRGVSEQYF. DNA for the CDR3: TGCGCCAGCGCTATCACGTGGCGGGGGGTTTCCGAGCAGTACTTC.

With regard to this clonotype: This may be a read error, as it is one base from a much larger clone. The CDR3 DNA reads TGTGCCAGCAGCTTAGCCAGGGACCCTGGGGTCAACGTCCTGACTTTC. Encoded protein: CASSLARDPGVNVLTF. The chain recombines TRBV7-2 with TRBJ2-6, with D possibly being TRBD1 or TRBD2 (5 bases each). The CDR3 loop spans 16 amino acids. Germline loops: CDR1 SGHTA, CDR2 FQGNSA. The whole variable domain, remainder taken from reference TRBV7-2 and TRBJ2-6, is GAGVSQSPSNKVTEKGKDVELRCDPISGHTALYWYRQSLGQGLEFLIYFQGNSAPDKSGLPSDRFSAERTGGSVSTLTIQRTQQEDSAVYLCASSLARDPGVNVLTFGAGSRLTVL.

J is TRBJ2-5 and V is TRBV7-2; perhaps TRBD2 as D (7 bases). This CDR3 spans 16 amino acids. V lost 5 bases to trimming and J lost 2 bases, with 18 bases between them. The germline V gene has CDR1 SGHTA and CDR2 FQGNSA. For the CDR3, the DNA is TGTGCCAGCAGCCGAGATTCGGGGGGCCATCAAGAGACCCAGTACTTC. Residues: CASSRDSGGHQETQYF.

The CDR3 bases are TGTGCCAGCAGCCCAAAGCGGGGGTCTTACAATGAGCAGTACTTC. This gives the protein CASSPKRGSYNEQYF. This chain joins TRBV7-8 and TRBJ2-4; TRBD2 agrees at 8 bases. The CDR3 runs to 15 residues. V shed 5 bases, J shed 13 bases, and the junction held 16 bases outside the gene matches. Germline CDR1 SGHVS, CDR2 FQNEAQ.

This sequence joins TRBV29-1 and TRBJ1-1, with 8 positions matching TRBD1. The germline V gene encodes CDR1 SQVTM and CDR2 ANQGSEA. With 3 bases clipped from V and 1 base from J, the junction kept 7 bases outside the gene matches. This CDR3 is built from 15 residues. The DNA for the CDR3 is TGCAGCGTTGATGATCTAGGACAGGGGAACACTGAAGCTTTCTTT. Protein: CSVDDLGQGNTEAFF.

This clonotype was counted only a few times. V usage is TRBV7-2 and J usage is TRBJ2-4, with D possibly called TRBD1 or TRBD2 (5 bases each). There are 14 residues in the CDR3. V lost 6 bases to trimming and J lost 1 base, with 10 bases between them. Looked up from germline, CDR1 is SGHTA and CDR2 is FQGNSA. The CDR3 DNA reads TGTGCCAGCAGGTTTGGGGGTGCCAAAAACATTCAGTACTTC. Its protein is CASRFGGAKNIQYF.

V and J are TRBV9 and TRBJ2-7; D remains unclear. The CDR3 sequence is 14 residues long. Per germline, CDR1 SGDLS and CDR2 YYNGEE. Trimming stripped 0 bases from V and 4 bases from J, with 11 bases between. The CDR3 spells CASSVDGVGYEQYF. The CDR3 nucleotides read TGTGCCAGCAGCGTAGATGGGGTCGGGTACGAGCAGTACTTC.

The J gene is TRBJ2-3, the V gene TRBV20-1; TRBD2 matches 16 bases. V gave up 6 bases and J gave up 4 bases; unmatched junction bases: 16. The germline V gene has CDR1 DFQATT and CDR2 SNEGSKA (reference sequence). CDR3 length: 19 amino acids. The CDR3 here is CSARVPSGTSGGAADTQYF. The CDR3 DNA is TGCAGTGCGCGCGTACCTTCCGGGACTAGCGGGGGGGCAGCAGATACGCAGTATTTT.